This record covers a single TCR beta chain. The V and J ends lost 2 bases and 0 bases respectively, with 12 bases between them. Germline V gene sequence: CDR1 MNHEY, CDR2 SVGEGT. The CDR3 has 16 amino acids. The data stem from a study of blood T cell repertoires in COVID-19. Per the study methods: Estimates of nucleated cell counts were drawn from the amplification of reference gene primers. Profiling relied on immunoSEQ multiplex PCR, and the TCRdb table lists in-frame clones only, not all of them. Clone size and the V and J calls come from that table; the DNA yielded D and trimming. The repertoire has fewer than 350,000 clones, about 90% of them found once; the top ten carry 4.1%.

The genes are TRBV6-2 or TRBV6-3 and TRBJ2-3, with D tentatively TRBD2 (6 bases). The sample comprised PBMCs or T cells enriched from blood (not recorded which). The receptor's source is a woman between 25 and 40 years old with acute COVID-19. This chain's CDR3 is CASSYVVAASTDTQYF. The CDR3 bases are TGTGCCAGCAGTTACGTAGTAGCGGCTAGCACAGATACGCAGTATTTT.